This T cell receptor (beta chain) appears in the sequencing data of a study of immune cell composition in non-small cell lung cancer. Overall study: Lung adenocarcinoma or squamous carcinoma made up most tumours.

Notes on this clone: Its matching antigen is unknown.

Whole-study results and caveats: Roughly 80% of squamous and approximately 31% of adenocarcinoma cases had tumour-associated clones >0.5%. In adenocarcinoma, maximal tumour-associated clone frequency tracked TIL tumour reactivity. Shared sequences between tumour-reactive and dominant in vivo clones were not proven.

Germline V gene data show CDR1 as GTSNPN and CDR2 as SVGIG (reference sequence). CDR3 length equals 14 residues. V was clipped by 7 bases and J by 4 bases, with 17 bases between them. Normal lung sampling was at least 3 cm from the tumour, as distant as possible. Sequencing was performed with immunoSEQ multiplex PCR; in TCRdb, only in-frame clones are kept and a portion is missing. The table includes about 6,000 clones, roughly 87% detected once. The receptor was isolated from a human donor with non-small cell lung cancer. Source material: non-adjacent lung tissue. The V and J genes are TRBV30 and TRBJ1-5; D is possibly TRBD1 (6 bases). This CDR3 is CAYDRLGRNQPQHF. The CDR3 DNA is TGTGCCTATGACAGGCTGGGAAGGAATCAGCCCCAGCATTTT.